One and the same sample provided the 12 T cell receptor beta chains below, sequenced in a study of shared clonotypes between healthy human individuals. The table came from immunoSEQ multiplex PCR; TCRdb's copy has only in-frame clones and leaves some out. The data show under 850,000 clones, with approximately 92% seen just once and nearly 25% held by the top ten. Naive-designated CD8 cells lacked CD45RO, were positively enriched for CCR7, and omitted terminally differentiated effector memory CD45RA+ cells. Sequencing was done on a sample of naive CD8+ T cells sorted from blood. Every receptor here comes from a man aged 30 to 39 in good health.

In this sample, this clone turned up a few times. The rearrangement uses TRBV25-1 and TRBJ2-7; no reliable D call. This CDR3 region has 13 residues. V was cut by 6 bases and J by 1 base, with 10 bases left in between. Germline CDR1 and CDR2: MGHDK and SYGVNS. CDR3 amino acids: CASRPKASYEQYF. The DNA of the CDR3 is TGTGCCAGCAGGCCGAAAGCGTCCTACGAGCAGTACTTC.

A remark on this clone: Other DNA sequences of this sample code for an identical CDR3. This chain connects TRBV27 to TRBJ2-7, with D tentatively TRBD1 (6 bases). CDR1 is MNHEY, CDR2 SMNVEV, per germline (reference sequence). The CDR3 sequence is 14 residues long. V was clipped by 4 bases and J by 4 bases, with 14 bases between them. CDR3 in DNA: TGTGCCAGCAGTTCCTCGGGACAACGGTACGAGCAGTACTTC. Translation: CASSSSGQRYEQYF.

The V call is TRBV19, the J call TRBJ1-4; no definite D call. Germline CDR1 reads LNHDA; CDR2 reads SQIVND (reference sequence). The CDR3 has 14 residues. Deletions cut 3 bases from V and 4 bases from J, with 9 bases between. The CDR3 nucleotides are TGTGCCAGTAGTATGGGTCAGAGTAATGAAAAACTGTTTTTT. Translated, it gives CASSMGQSNEKLFF.

Only a few counts were recorded for this clone. Distinct nucleotide sequences in the sample also encode this CDR3. The chain links TRBV9 to TRBJ2-2; no clear D. The V end lost 0 bases, the J end lost 5 bases, and 2 bases lay between the germline ends. Germline loops: CDR1 SGDLS, CDR2 YYNGEE. The CDR3 is 12 residues long. The CDR3 spells CASSVATGELFF. The CDR3 nucleotides are TGTGCCAGCAGCGTAGCTACCGGGGAGCTGTTTTTT.

Written as DNA, the CDR3 is TGTGCCTGGAGTGTACAGGGGATCTCTGGAAACACCATATATTTT. Translation gives CAWSVQGISGNTIYF. The chain combines TRBV30 with TRBJ1-3, with 7 bases aligning to TRBD1. Germline values: CDR1 GTSNPN, CDR2 SVGIG (reference sequence). V shed 0 bases, J shed 0 bases, and the junction held 2 bases outside the gene matches. The CDR3 is 15 residues long.

This sequence joins TRBV25-1 and TRBJ2-2; no clear D. This CDR3 has 16 amino acids. The V end was cut by 2 bases, the J end by 2 bases, with 12 bases between. Germline V gives CDR1 MGHDK, CDR2 SYGVNS. This CDR3 reads CASSEGWLLNTGELFF. DNA of the CDR3: TGTGCCAGCAGTGAAGGTTGGCTCTTAAACACCGGGGAGCTGTTTTTT.

This clone appeared a single time. The rearrangement links TRBV11-1 to TRBJ2-3; D is uncertain. The CDR3 consists of 14 residues. V was cut by 5 bases and J by 0 bases, with 9 bases left in between. Germline CDR1 reads SGHAT; CDR2 reads FQDESV (reference sequence). CDR3 amino acids: CASSPPLSTDTQYF. In nucleotides, the CDR3 is TGTGCCAGCAGCCCACCCCTCAGCACAGATACGCAGTATTTT. Based on the CDR3 plus reference TRBV11-1 and TRBJ2-3, the full variable domain is EAEVAQSPRYKITEKSQAVAFWCDPISGHATLYWYRQILGQGPELLVQFQDESVVDDSQLPKDRFSAERLKGVDSTLKIQPAELGDSAMYLCASSPPLSTDTQYFGPGTRLTVL.

V gene TRBV2 combines with J gene TRBJ1-2; D is possibly TRBD1 (5 bases). CDR3 size: 14 residues. Germline lookup yields CDR1 SNHLY and CDR2 FYNNEI. V was shortened by 6 bases and J by 2 bases, with 13 bases between the two germline ends. CDR3: CASSEDNLNYGYTF. The CDR3 DNA follows: TGTGCCAGCAGCGAGGACAACTTAAACTATGGCTACACCTTC. The full variable domain, in which reference TRBV2 and TRBJ1-2 provide the parts outside the CDR3, is EPEVTQTPSHQVTQMGQEVILRCVPISNHLYFYWYRQILGQKVEFLVSFYNNEISEKSEIFDDQFSVERPDGSNFTLKIRSTKLEDSAMYFCASSEDNLNYGYTFGSGTRLTVV.

This clone was detected a few times. V and J are TRBV7-9 and TRBJ1-5; no firm D call. V gave up 1 base and J gave up 5 bases, with 3 bases separating them. Per the germline V gene, CDR1 is SEHNR and CDR2 is FQNEAQ (reference sequence). The CDR3 contains 12 residues. CDR3 DNA sequence: TGTGCCAGCAGCTTAGAGGATCAGCCCCAGCATTTT. Translated, it gives CASSLEDQPQHF.

This chain links TRBV6-6 with TRBJ2-7; the match to TRBD1 covers 8 bases. V was clipped by 8 bases and J by 7 bases; unmatched bases: 10. The CDR3 totals 13 residues. Germline-derived CDR1 and CDR2 are MNHNY and SVGAGI (reference sequence). In DNA form, the CDR3 reads TGTGCCAGCGGAGGACAGGGCAAGGGGGAGCAGTACTTC. Its translation: CASGGQGKGEQYF.

Turning to this clone: One end of the junction is discordant with germline, which a read error may explain. The V call is TRBV7-7, the J call TRBJ2-2; TRBD2 aligns across 7 bases. Germline values: CDR1 SSHAT, CDR2 FNYEAQ (reference sequence). The CDR3 runs 16 residues. Here the CDR3 DNA reads TGTGCTAGCAGCGTCTCACTAGCGTCGAACACCGGGGAGCTGTTTTTT. The encoded protein is CASSVSLASNTGELFF.

CDR3 DNA: TGTGCCAGCAGCTCCTTAGCTGGGACAGTGAACACCGGGGAGCTGTTTTTT. This gives the protein CASSSLAGTVNTGELFF. This sequence joins TRBV7-9 and TRBJ2-2; 7 nucleotides match TRBD1. V shed 4 bases, J shed 1 base, and the junction held 9 bases outside the gene matches. The CDR3 has 17 residues. The germline V gene has CDR1 SEHNR and CDR2 FQNEAQ (reference sequence).